The subject of this entry is one TCR beta chain. Its antigen is unknown. These data are taken from a study of OX40 agonist ivuxolimab in advanced cancers. The CDR3 totals 15 residues. CDR1 GTSNPN and CDR2 SVGIG come from the germline V gene (reference sequence). V lost 1 base and J 0 bases, leaving 11 bases between the germline ends. General study points: CD4+ and CD8+ blood T cells expanded clonally by week 6 at 0.1 to 3.0 mg/kg.

Autoimmune disease history or systemic immunosuppression barred patients. Sampled blood was obtained at baseline, cycle 4 day 1, and cycle 7 day 1. Profiling relied on immunoSEQ multiplex PCR, and the TCRdb table lists in-frame clones only, not all of them. The sample has around 110,000 clones; around 90% are singletons. The chain joins TRBV30 to TRBJ2-3, with a tentative D call TRBD1 (6 bases). The clonotype originates from an adult with an advanced solid tumor such as melanoma, head and neck, liver or kidney cancer. This material consisted of CD4+ or CD8+ T cells sorted from blood, taken in a trial of the OX40 agonist ivuxolimab. The CDR3 DNA follows: TGTGCCTGGAGTGGCAACAGGGTTAGCACAGATACGCAGTATTTT. This sequence encodes CAWSGNRVSTDTQYF.